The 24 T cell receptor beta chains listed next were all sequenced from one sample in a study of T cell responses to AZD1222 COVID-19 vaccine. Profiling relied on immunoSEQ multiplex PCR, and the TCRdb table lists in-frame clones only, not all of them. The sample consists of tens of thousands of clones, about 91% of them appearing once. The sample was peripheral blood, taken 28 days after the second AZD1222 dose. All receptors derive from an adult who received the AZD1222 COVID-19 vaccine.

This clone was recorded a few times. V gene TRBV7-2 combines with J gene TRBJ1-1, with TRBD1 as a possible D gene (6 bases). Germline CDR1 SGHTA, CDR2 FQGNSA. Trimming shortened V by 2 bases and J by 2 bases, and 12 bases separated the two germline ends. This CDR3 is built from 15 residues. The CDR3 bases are TGTGCCAGCAGCTTAACTTCCGGGACAAACACTGAAGCTTTCTTT. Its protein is CASSLTSGTNTEAFF.

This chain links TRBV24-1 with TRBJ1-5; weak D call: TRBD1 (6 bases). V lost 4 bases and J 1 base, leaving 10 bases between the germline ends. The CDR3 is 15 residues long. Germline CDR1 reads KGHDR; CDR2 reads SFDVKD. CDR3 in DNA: TGTGCCACCAGTGACTCGGACAGAAGCAATCAGCCCCAGCATTTT. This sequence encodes CATSDSDRSNQPQHF.

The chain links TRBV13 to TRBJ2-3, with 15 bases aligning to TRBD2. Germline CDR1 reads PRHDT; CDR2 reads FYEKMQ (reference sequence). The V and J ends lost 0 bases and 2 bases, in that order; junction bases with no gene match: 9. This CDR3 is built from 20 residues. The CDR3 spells CASSLGFGLAGGFTTDTQYF. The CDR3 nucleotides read TGTGCCAGCAGCTTAGGGTTCGGACTAGCGGGGGGGTTCACCACAGATACGCAGTATTTT.

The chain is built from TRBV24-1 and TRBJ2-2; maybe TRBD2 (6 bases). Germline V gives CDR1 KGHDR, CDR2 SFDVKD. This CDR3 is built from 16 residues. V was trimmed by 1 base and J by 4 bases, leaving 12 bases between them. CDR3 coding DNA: TGTGCCACCAGTGATTTCCGGCGGGGACCCACCGGGGAGCTGTTTTTT. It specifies CATSDFRRGPTGELFF.

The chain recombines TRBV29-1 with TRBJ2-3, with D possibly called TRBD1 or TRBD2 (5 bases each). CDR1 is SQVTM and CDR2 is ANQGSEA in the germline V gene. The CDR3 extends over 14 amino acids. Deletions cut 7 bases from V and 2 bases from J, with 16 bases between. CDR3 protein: CSAGTLSFTDTQYF. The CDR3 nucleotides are TGCAGCGCCGGGACCCTTTCTTTCACAGATACGCAGTATTTT.

CDR3 sequence (DNA): TGTGCCAGCAGCTTGGGTAATTCACACAATGAGCAGTTCTTC. Encoded protein: CASSLGNSHNEQFF. V and J are TRBV7-9 and TRBJ2-1; D unclear. The CDR3 runs 14 residues. Germline values: CDR1 SEHNR, CDR2 FQNEAQ (reference sequence). V was clipped by 3 bases and J by 5 bases, with 11 bases between them.

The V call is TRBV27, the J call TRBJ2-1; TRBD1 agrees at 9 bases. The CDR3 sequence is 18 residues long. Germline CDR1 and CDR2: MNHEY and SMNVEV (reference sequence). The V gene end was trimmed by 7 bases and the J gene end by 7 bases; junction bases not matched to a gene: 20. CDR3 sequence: CASKLSPGQGHLGNEQFF. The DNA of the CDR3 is TGTGCCAGCAAACTGTCGCCGGGACAGGGACATTTAGGGAATGAGCAGTTCTTC.

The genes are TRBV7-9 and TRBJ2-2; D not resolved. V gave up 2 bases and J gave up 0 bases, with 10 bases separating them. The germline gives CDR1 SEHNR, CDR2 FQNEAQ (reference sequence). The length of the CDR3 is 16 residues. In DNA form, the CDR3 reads TGTGCCAGCAGCTTATACGTGTTCGCGAACACCGGGGAGCTGTTTTTT. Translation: CASSLYVFANTGELFF. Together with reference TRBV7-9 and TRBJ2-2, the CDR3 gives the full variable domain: DTGVSQNPRHKITKRGQNVTFRCDPISEHNRLYWYRQTLGQGPEFLTYFQNEAQLEKSRLLSDRFSAERPKGSFSTLEIQRTEQGDSAMYLCASSLYVFANTGELFFGEGSRLTVL.

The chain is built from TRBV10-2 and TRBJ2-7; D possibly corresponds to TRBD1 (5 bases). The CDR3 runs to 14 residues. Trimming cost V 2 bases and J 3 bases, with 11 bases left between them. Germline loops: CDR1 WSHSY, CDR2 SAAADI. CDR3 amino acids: CASSEATDNYEQYF. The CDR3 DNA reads TGCGCCAGCAGTGAGGCTACGGACAACTACGAGCAGTACTTC.

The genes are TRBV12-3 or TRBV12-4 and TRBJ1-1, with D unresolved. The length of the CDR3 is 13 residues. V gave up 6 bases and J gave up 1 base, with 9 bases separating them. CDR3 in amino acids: CASRRGGNTEAFF. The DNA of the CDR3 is TGTGCCAGCAGGCGGGGAGGGAACACTGAAGCTTTCTTT.

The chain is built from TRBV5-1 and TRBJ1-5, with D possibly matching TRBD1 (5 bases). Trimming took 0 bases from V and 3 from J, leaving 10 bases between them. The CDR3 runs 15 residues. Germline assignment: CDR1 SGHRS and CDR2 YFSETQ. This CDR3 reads CASSLGGNSNQPQHF. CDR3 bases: TGCGCCAGCAGCTTGGGGGGCAACTCCAATCAGCCCCAGCATTTT.

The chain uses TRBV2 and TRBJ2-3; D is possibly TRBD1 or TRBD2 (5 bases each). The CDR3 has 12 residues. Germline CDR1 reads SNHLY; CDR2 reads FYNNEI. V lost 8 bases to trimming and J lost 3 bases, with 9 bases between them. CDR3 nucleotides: TGTGCCAGCGAGGGGTGGACAGATACGCAGTATTTT. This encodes CASEGWTDTQYF.

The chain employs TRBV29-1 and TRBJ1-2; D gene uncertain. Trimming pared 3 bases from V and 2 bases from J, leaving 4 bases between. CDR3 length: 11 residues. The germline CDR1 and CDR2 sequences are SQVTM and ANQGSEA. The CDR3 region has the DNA TGCAGCGTTGACAGGAACTATGGCTACACCTTC. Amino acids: CSVDRNYGYTF.

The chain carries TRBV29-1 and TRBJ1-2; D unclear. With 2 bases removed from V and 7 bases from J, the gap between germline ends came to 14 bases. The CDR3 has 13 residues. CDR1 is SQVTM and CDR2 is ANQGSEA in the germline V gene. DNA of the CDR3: TGCAGCGTTGAAAAGGCGGGCGGCGCTGGCTACACCTTC. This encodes CSVEKAGGAGYTF.

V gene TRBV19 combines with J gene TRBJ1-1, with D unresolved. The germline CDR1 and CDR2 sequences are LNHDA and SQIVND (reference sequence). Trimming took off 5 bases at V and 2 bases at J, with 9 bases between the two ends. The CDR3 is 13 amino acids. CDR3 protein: CASSARENTEAFF. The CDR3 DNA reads TGTGCCAGTAGTGCCCGAGAAAACACTGAAGCTTTCTTT.

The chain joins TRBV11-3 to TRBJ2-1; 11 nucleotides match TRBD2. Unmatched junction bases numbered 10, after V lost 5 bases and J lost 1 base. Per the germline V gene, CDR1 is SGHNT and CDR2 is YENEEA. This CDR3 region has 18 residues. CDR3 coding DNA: TGTGCCAGCAGCCCCCTGACTAGCGGGATTGGATCCTACAATGAGCAGTTCTTC. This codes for CASSPLTSGIGSYNEQFF. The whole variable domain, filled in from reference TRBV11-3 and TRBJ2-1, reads EAGVVQSPRYKIIEKKQPVAFWCNPISGHNTLYWYLQNLGQGPELLIRYENEEAVDDSQLPKDRFSAERLKGVDSTLKIQPAELGDSAVYLCASSPLTSGIGSYNEQFFGPGTRLTVL.

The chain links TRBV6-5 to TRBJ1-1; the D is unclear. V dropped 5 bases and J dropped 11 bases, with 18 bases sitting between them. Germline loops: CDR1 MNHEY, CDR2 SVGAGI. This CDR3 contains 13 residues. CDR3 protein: CASSTVNGFDAFF. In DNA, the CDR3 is TGTGCCAGCAGTACGGTCAACGGTTTCGACGCTTTCTTT.

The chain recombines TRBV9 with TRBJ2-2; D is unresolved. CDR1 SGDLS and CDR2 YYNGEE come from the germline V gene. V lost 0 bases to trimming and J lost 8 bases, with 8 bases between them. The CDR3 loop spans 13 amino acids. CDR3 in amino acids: CASSVGWLGELFF. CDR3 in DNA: TGTGCCAGCAGCGTAGGCTGGCTTGGGGAGCTGTTTTTT.

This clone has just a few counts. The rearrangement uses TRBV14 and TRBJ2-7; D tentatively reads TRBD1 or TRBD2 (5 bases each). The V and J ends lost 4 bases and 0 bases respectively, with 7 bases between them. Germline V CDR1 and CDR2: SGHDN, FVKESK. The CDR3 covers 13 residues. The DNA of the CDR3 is TGTGCCAGCAGCCGAGGGGCCTCCTACGAGCAGTACGTC. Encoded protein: CASSRGASYEQYV.

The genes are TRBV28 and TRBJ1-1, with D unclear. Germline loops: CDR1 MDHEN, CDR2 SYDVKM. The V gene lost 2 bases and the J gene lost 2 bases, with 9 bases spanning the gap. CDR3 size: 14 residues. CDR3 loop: CASSLVKINTEAFF. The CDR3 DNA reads TGTGCCAGCAGTTTAGTCAAGATCAACACTGAAGCTTTCTTT.

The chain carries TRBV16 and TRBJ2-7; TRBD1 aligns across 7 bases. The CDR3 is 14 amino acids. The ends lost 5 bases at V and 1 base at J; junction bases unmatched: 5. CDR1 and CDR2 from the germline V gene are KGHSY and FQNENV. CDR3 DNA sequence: TGTGCCAGCAGCAACGTACAGGGGTCCTACGAGCAGTACTTC. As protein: CASSNVQGSYEQYF.

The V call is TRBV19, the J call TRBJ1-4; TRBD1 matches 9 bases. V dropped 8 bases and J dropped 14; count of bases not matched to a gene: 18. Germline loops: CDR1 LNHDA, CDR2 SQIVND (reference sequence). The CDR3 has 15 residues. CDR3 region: CASRAGTGNSQVLFF. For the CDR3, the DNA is TGTGCCAGTCGAGCTGGGACAGGGAACTCACAAGTCCTGTTTTTT.

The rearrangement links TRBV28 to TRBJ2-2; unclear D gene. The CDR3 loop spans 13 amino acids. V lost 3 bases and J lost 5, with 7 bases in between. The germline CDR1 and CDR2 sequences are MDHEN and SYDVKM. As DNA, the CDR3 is TGTGCCAGCAGTTTTCTTGAGACCGGGGAGCTGTTTTTT. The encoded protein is CASSFLETGELFF.

CDR3 loop: CASSVGTGSRRTYGYTF. CDR3 DNA sequence: TGTGCCAGCAGCGTCGGGACAGGGTCCCGCCGCACCTATGGCTACACCTTC. The chain combines TRBV5-6 with TRBJ1-2, with 9 bases aligning to TRBD1. The V and J ends lost 4 bases and 4 bases, in that order; junction bases with no gene match: 14. Germline CDR1 SGHDT, CDR2 YYEEEE. There are 17 residues in the CDR3. The full variable domain, with the rest looked up from reference TRBV5-6 and TRBJ1-2, is DAGVTQSPTHLIKTRGQQVTLRCSPKSGHDTVSWYQQALGQGPQFIFQYYEEEERQRGNFPDRFSGHQFPNYSSELNVNALLLGDSALYLCASSVGTGSRRTYGYTFGSGTRLTVV.